Listed below are T cell receptor beta chains from one sample, sequenced in a study of blood T cell repertoires in COVID-19. Here immunoSEQ multiplex PCR was the method, and the copy in TCRdb shows in-frame clones only, minus some. The data hold about 120,000 clones, with around 87% observed a single time. The sample consisted of peripheral blood. These TCRs come from a woman between 65 and 79 years old with acute or convalescent COVID-19. The CDR3 runs from the conserved cysteine through the conserved F or W. Fields, in order: V gene, J gene, CDR3 protein.

>TRBV2|TRBJ2-3
CASSQLLATDTQYF
>TRBV19|TRBJ2-5
CASSIRGQHQETQYF
>TRBV19|TRBJ1-2
CASSGGGSGYTF
>TRBV11-2|TRBJ1-6
CASSLNSSPLHF
>TRBV2|TRBJ2-5
CASSGQAQETQYF
>TRBV3-1/TRBV3-2|TRBJ2-3
CASSPLGLGDTQYF
>TRBV5-4|TRBJ2-7
CASSLGQGAGSYEQYF
>TRBV5-1|TRBJ2-3
CASSLSSGGEDTQYF
>TRBV6-2/TRBV6-3|TRBJ2-1
CASSSQTSGGPNNEQFF
>TRBV15|TRBJ2-7
CATSTYDFGGPYEQYF
>TRBV7-9|TRBJ1-5
CASSILNQPQHF
>TRBV30|TRBJ1-6
CAGIGYNSPLHF
>TRBV11-2|TRBJ2-7
CASSSPLTGFYEQYF
>TRBV11-2|TRBJ1-2
CASSLSRANYGYTF
>TRBV9|TRBJ2-2
CASSFAGGQTGELFF
>TRBV28|TRBJ1-2
CASSWGQGGGYTF
>TRBV30|TRBJ2-1
CAWSVTSGANEQFF
>TRBV9|TRBJ1-2
CASSVEAGFGYTF
>TRBV4-1|TRBJ1-5
CASSYDPGQGPVGNQPQHF
>TRBV7-9|TRBJ1-2
CASSRTGPDGYTF
>TRBV5-8|TRBJ1-5
CASSWETGTGRDQPQHF
>TRBV24-1|TRBJ2-3
CATSDLRRGGSADTQYF
>TRBV30|TRBJ1-6
CAWTRTGGGNSPLHF
>TRBV19|TRBJ2-3
CASHGQAAVGAQYF
>TRBV7-3|TRBJ2-1
CASSPLTGSHNEQFF
>TRBV5-1|TRBJ1-1
CASSLSSRGANTEAFF
>TRBV18|TRBJ1-5
CASSPQMTGDAGRQPQHF
>TRBV6-5|TRBJ2-1
CASSPSLGSYNEQFF
>TRBV6-2/TRBV6-3|TRBJ2-2
CASSYLPGDNTGELFF
>TRBV5-1|TRBJ2-1
CASSLSGDSYNEQFF
>TRBV28|TRBJ2-1
CASSPHGTGVGNEQFF
>TRBV19|TRBJ1-1
CASSGSGGITEAFF
>TRBV19|TRBJ2-7
CASKKGEYYEQYF
>TRBV6-2/TRBV6-3|TRBJ2-5
CASSYRGHVKVQETQYF
>TRBV3-1/TRBV3-2|TRBJ2-5
CASSHSGGSQETQYF
>TRBV12-3/TRBV12-4|TRBJ1-2
CASSFGIDFGYTF
>TRBV4-1|TRBJ2-5
CASSQDSGLAGAGLKQETQYF
>TRBV6-5|TRBJ2-7
CATKVTSGNPYEQYF
>TRBV9|TRBJ2-1
CASSVLQGPYNEQFF
>TRBV10-3|TRBJ2-1
CATGTGLAGGNEQFF
>TRBV5-1|TRBJ1-2
CASSLEGEYGYTF
>TRBV24-1|TRBJ2-1
CATSERGNEQFF
>TRBV10-3|TRBJ2-7
CAISPGQGYEQYF
>TRBV19|TRBJ1-1
CASTFRAFF
>TRBV5-1|TRBJ2-5
CASSESLAGGLETQYF
>TRBV29-1|TRBJ2-1
CSVERSKGQVSGYNEQFF
>TRBV6-6|TRBJ2-7
CASNADAGGYREQYF
>TRBV6-2/TRBV6-3|TRBJ1-1
CASSLDGQGGTEAFF
>TRBV4-1|TRBJ2-7
CASSYGTSGTYEQYF
>TRBV7-8|TRBJ1-2
CASSSMGQGSNYGYTF
>TRBV29-1|TRBJ2-5
CSAVVGGAGAQETQYF
>TRBV10-2|TRBJ1-3
CASREGGAGGNTIYF
>TRBV4-1|TRBJ2-5
CASSQGLAGGETQYF
>TRBV24-1|TRBJ2-1
CATSEAGYGGAFEQFF
>TRBV15|TRBJ1-1
CATSRPAGFETEAFF